This T cell receptor (beta chain) was observed in a study of cytomegalovirus exposure and HLA in healthy donors (dated by TCRdb to about 2017). A note on the overall study: An earlier analysis of some 620 of the donors reported about 260 Gb of sequence data and 95 million to 120 million unique TCR beta sequences obtained from about 179 million T cells. Roughly 300 gigabases of sequencing data and tens of millions of unique TCR sequences made up an early release that covered nearly 650 HLA-typed donors. Among the roughly 400 genotyped donors, around 81% belonged to the genetic ancestry cluster associated with self-reported Caucasian donors. The study aimed to test whether cataloging public T cell receptors could reveal signatures of past pathogen exposure. The study used immunosequencing to profile the T cell repertoires of under 700 subjects and linked those repertoires to cytomegalovirus serostatus. In addition to the first cohort of around 670 subjects, a separate validation cohort of approximately 120 different subjects was used. To predict cytomegalovirus infection status, the study brought together high-throughput TCR immunosequencing, statistical association of individual TCRs with disease status, and machine learning. In a later analysis, previously published TCR beta repertoires from about 640 donors were re-analyzed and high-resolution HLA genotyping was added so that TCR occurrence patterns could be studied. The later analysis used no new phenotypic data to find candidate immune exposures, relying instead on TCR beta sequences and their occurrence across donors. To decide whether each TCR beta V gene segment behaved as functional or pseudogenic, an earlier analysis of some 600 of the donors relied on high-throughput TCR beta sequencing. Donor age, sex, ethnicity and CMV serostatus were collected together with the repertoire data. A later genetic analysis used genome-wide SNP genotypes for about 60% of the 666 donors, treating that subset as a discovery cohort. Every discovery cohort repertoire had been produced on one sequencing platform. HLA typing included class I and class II loci at four-digit resolution. The number of typed donors differed by locus: about 620-640 for A, B, C, DRB1 and DQB1; 500 to 550 for DQA1; some 590 for DPA1; and about 450 for DPB1. Because of strong linkage in the cohort, roughly five DR-DQ haplotypes were treated as single units for association and clustering. On average, roughly 240,000 unique TCR beta nucleotide sequences were sequenced per donor among some 430 genotyped donors of the cohort, with 15% to 20% of those sequences being non-productive.

Receptor amplification or capture employed the immunoSEQ multiplex PCR assay. The multiplex PCR relied on a mix of 60 forward primers for TCR Vbeta segments and 13 reverse primers for TCR Jbeta segments. The CDR3 region of rearranged TCR beta genes was amplified from genomic DNA by a multiplex PCR assay. Amplified TCR beta libraries were sequenced as 87-base-pair reads on the Illumina HiSeq System. In the paper's pipeline: In a later analysis, tens of millions of unique TCR beta chains were counted across the 690 or so repertoires, and around 10 million of these chains were shared by at least two donors. To remove PCR and sequencing errors, raw reads were error-corrected and collapsed into unique sequences using a nearest-neighbor algorithm that merged closely related sequences. Alignment of CDR3 sequences to IMGT reference sequences was used to assign V, D and J gene segments. For a sequence to be retained, a match of at least six nucleotides was required to both a V gene segment and a J gene segment. Rearrangements were called productive when the CDR3 lacked stop codons and stayed in frame with V and J; all others were non-productive. CDR3 was defined according to IMGT convention as the region running from the second conserved V-encoded cysteine to the conserved J-encoded phenylalanine. The earlier analysis of around 640 of the donors excluded sequences that lacked an unambiguous match to a single V gene segment. An earlier analysis of over 450 of the donors classified V segments as functional when productive rearrangements were above 56.7% and as segregating when the standard deviation between donors was above 5%. To diagnose cytomegalovirus status from the catalog of TCR beta chain sequences, a statistical classification framework was built. A later analysis assigned V and J genes by comparing TCR nucleotide sequences with IMGT/GENE-DB human TR gene sequences. In a later analysis, CDR3 sequences and most-parsimonious VDJ recombination scenarios were assigned using the TCRdist pipeline. In a later analysis, each TCR beta chain was defined by its CDR3 amino acid sequence together with its V-gene family, and reads lacking a unique V-gene family were excluded. A later analysis removed 592 highly shared, low-generation-probability nucleotide sequences to deal with suspected cross-contamination and a sequencing artifact. A later analysis calculated a clonal expansion index for each public chain from normalized within-repertoire ranks of inferred template counts. In a later analysis, generation probabilities were computed with a VDJ recombination model fitted to out-of-frame rearrangements, and the resulting probabilities were checked against IGoR. In a later analysis, hypergeometric tests were used to score TCR-TCR, TCR-HLA and TCR-CMV co-occurrence, with a repertoire-size bias correction applied to TCR pairs. To estimate false discovery rates, a later analysis permuted the HLA or CMV assignments 20 times. In a later analysis, co-occurring TCRs were grouped using DBSCAN, and TCRdist sequence similarity was added for clustering within HLA-allele-positive subsets. For co-occurrence clustering, repertoires with fewer than 30,000 or more than 120,000 public chains were excluded, along with roughly 5 repertoires with anomalous nucleotide sharing. Held by TCRdb, this immuneACCESS table contains in-frame sequences only and omits some clones. Under half of the omission traces to an unresolved V gene where checked; the cause of the rest is unknown. The V and J calls and clone size come from that table; D and trimming were worked out from the DNA. The sample table lists 80,000 to 100,000 clones, around 80% of them with a count of one. Less than 1.5% of the sample comes from the top ten.

Here is what the overall study found, with its caveats: A further reported finding was that TCR beta sequences accurately predicted the HLA-A and HLA-B alleles for most subjects in the first cohort. CMV serostatus was the only immune exposure information available for the cohort. In vitro tests confirmed that three of the cytomegalovirus-associated TCR beta chains recognize cytomegalovirus antigens. This cohort had only TCR beta chains sequenced, and the lack of alpha or paired-chain data limited which features could be detected. Across donors, most TCR sequences were observed very rarely, whereas some public TCRs were present in many individuals. HLA typing was unavailable for some donors at each locus, so association tests used only the typed subset. The study gave a list of about 170 TCR beta chains associated with cytomegalovirus. Several of the top co-occurrence clusters appeared to be linked to parvovirus B19, influenza, CMV and Epstein-Barr virus, according to a later analysis. Compared with equally common non-associated chains, HLA-associated TCR beta chains in a later analysis were more clonally expanded and had lower generation probabilities. A cluster of highly shared sequence variants was judged likely to represent a technical artifact of the sequencing pipeline. A later analysis found that most CMV-associated TCR beta chains appeared HLA-restricted, with HLA associations seemingly driven largely by CMV exposure. The classifier was reported to diagnose cytomegalovirus status with high specificity and sensitivity in both the original cohort and the validation cohort. The 87-base-pair reads could not distinguish some IMGT-functional V segments, including TRBV6-2 and TRBV6-3, so those segments were excluded. Because counts were too low, about 15 rarely observed V segments, including chromosome 9 orphons, were left out of the earlier analysis of approximately 580 of the donors. A later analysis found that TCR association rates varied across HLA loci, with DRB1 alleles showing the most associated TCRs and HLA-C alleles the fewest. According to a later genetic analysis, donors in an Asian-associated ancestry cluster had fewer N-insertions in productive TCRs than the approximately 670-donor mean. The authors suggested that the approach could potentially be extended to other disease states and immunological phenotypes. Sequencing depth was assumed to be roughly uniform across donors in the presence/absence analyses, though that assumption may not hold. V-gene and J-gene trimming of TCR beta chains was associated with a missense DCLRE1C variant in a later genetic analysis, and the association was replicated in an independent cohort. Linkage disequilibrium might explain the correlated functional status among segregating V segments, but an unknown experimental factor could not be excluded. In an earlier analysis of approximately 590 of the donors, most TCR beta V segments were observed in productive rearrangements about 87% or about 30% of the time, broadly matching IMGT annotations. Assigning TCR associations to individual alleles was difficult when HLA alleles, especially DR and DQ, strongly co-occurred. A later analysis associated approximately 17,000 TCR beta sequences with specific HLA alleles at a false discovery rate of 0.05.

A note on this clone: This receptor's antigen is unknown. Germline and junction disagree at one end, which may indicate a read error. In the same sample, other DNA sequences code for this CDR3.

In total, more than 500 healthy bone marrow donors made up the cohort. Cohort members were all nominally healthy when sampled, although unrecorded immune exposures were likely present. The donor was CMV seronegative and belonged to the group of around 350 seronegative cohort members. A peripheral blood sample was provided by each donor, and peripheral blood mononuclear cells were used for TCR beta sequencing. Genomic DNA was extracted from the blood cell samples with the Qiagen DNeasy Blood Extraction Kit. The germline V gene (reference sequence) sets CDR1 to SEHNR and CDR2 to FQNEAQ. Its CDR3 holds 14 amino acids, cysteine through phenylalanine. The entry retains the CDR3 DNA only, 42 bases that are in frame from base 1.

The sequencing sample was made of PBMCs. The chain is encoded by TRBV7-9 joined to TRBJ1-1, with no reliable assignment of the D segment. The origin of this receptor is a man aged 35 to 55 in good health and CMV-seronegative. The DNA reads as follows: TGTGCCAGCTTACCAGCGGAGTACGAGGCTGAGGCTTTCTTT. This gives the protein CASLPAEYEAEAFF. Outside the CDR3, residues come from the reference TRBV7-9 and TRBJ1-1 proteins, so the full variable domain is: DTGVSQNPRHKITKRGQNVTFRCDPISEHNRLYWYRQTLGQGPEFLTYFQNEAQLEKSRLLSDRFSAERPKGSFSTLEIQRTEQGDSAMYLCASLPAEYEAEAFFGQGTRLTVV.